A selection of T cell receptor beta chains follows, all from one sample in a study of identical twins. TCRdb ran MiXCR on the 5' RACE reads and lists one entry per CDR3 protein. The table lists some 900,000 distinct CDR3 sequences, approximately 13% of them singletons. This same sample was also taken into another study, of yellow fever vaccine responses in identical twins.

Input material: PBMCs. These receptors all come from a woman younger than 35 in good health. The CDR3 runs from the conserved cysteine through the conserved F or W. D genes are given only for firm matches. Size is stated for part of the rows, as once, few or many counts, or as a class when the clone is expanded.

size: NA; D: NA; V: TRBV20-1; J: TRBJ2-5; DNA: TGCAGTGCTAGAGTCTGGGCGAGGACTTCAACGGTGGAGACCCAGTACTTC; CDR3: CSARVWARTSTVETQYF
size: few; D: NA; V: TRBV2; J: TRBJ2-1; DNA: TGTGCCAGCAGTTCCGGGCAGGGCCCGGAGCAGTTCTTC; CDR3: CASSSGQGPEQFF
size: NA; D: NA; V: TRBV29-1; J: TRBJ2-2; DNA: TGCAGCGTGCTTCCCGTAGGGAAACCCGGGGAGCTGTTTTTT; CDR3: CSVLPVGKPGELFF
size: many; D: TRBD2; V: TRBV2; J: TRBJ2-3; DNA: TGTGCCAGCAGTGACCCCCTACTAGCGGGGTCCACAGATACGCAGTATTTT; CDR3: CASSDPLLAGSTDTQYF
size: few; D: TRBD1; V: TRBV11-2; J: TRBJ1-6; DNA: TGTGCCAGCAGCTTCGGCCAGGGGGACGGTTCACCCCTCCACTTT; CDR3: CASSFGQGDGSPLHF
size: few; D: NA; V: TRBV18; J: TRBJ2-7; DNA: TGTGCCAGCTCACCACCGACAGACAGCTACGAGCAGTACTTC; CDR3: CASSPPTDSYEQYF
size: NA; D: NA; V: TRBV4-1; J: TRBJ2-4; DNA: TGCGCCAGCAGCCAACCCGGACGGGGCCAACCCAAAAACATTCAGTACTTC; CDR3: CASSQPGRGQPKNIQYF
size: NA; D: TRBD1; V: TRBV27; J: TRBJ1-2; DNA: TGTGCCAGCAGTTTTGGGAACAGGGGGTATGGCTACACCTTC; CDR3: CASSFGNRGYGYTF
size: NA; D: TRBD1; V: TRBV4-1; J: TRBJ2-4; DNA: TGCGCCAGCAACGACGGGACAGGGATAAACATTCAGTACTTC; CDR3: CASNDGTGINIQYF
size: few; D: NA; V: TRBV12-3/TRBV12-4; J: TRBJ2-7; DNA: TGTGCCAGCGGAGGACAAGGGGCACCCTACGAGCAGTACTTC; CDR3: CASGGQGAPYEQYF
size: NA; D: NA; V: TRBV11-2; J: TRBJ2-5; DNA: TGTGCCAGCAGCTTTTATAGCACCCAAGAGACCCAGTACTTC; CDR3: CASSFYSTQETQYF
size: many; D: NA; V: TRBV12-3/TRBV12-4; J: TRBJ1-5; DNA: TGTGCCAGCAGAGGTGGGGTGAAGCCCCAGCATTTT; CDR3: CASRGGVKPQHF
size: NA; D: TRBD1; V: TRBV4-1; J: TRBJ2-7; DNA: TGCGCCAGCAGCCAAGTTGGGACAGGGGGATACGAGCAGTACTTC; CDR3: CASSQVGTGGYEQYF
size: few; D: NA; V: TRBV14; J: TRBJ2-1; DNA: TGTGCCAGCAGCCAAGCTAAGTCACGGACAGACGAAATCTCCTACAATGAGCAGTTCTTC; CDR3: CASSQAKSRTDEISYNEQFF
size: few; D: NA; V: TRBV7-9; J: TRBJ2-7; DNA: TGTGCCAGCAGCTCCACCGGGAGAAACGAGCAGTACTTC; CDR3: CASSSTGRNEQYF
size: few; D: NA; V: TRBV28; J: TRBJ2-1; DNA: TGTGCCAGCAGTACCCTAGGGCCCCTAGAAAATGAGCAGTTCTTC; CDR3: CASSTLGPLENEQFF
size: NA; D: TRBD2; V: TRBV15; J: TRBJ2-7; DNA: TGTGCCACCAGCAGAGACCCAATAGCGGGAGCTGGGTCCTACGAGCAGTACTTC; CDR3: CATSRDPIAGAGSYEQYF
size: few; D: TRBD1; V: TRBV7-8; J: TRBJ2-2; DNA: TGTGCCAGCAGCCCGTACCGGGACAGGGACACCGGGGAGCTGTTTTTT; CDR3: CASSPYRDRDTGELFF
size: NA; D: NA; V: TRBV7-9; J: TRBJ1-5; DNA: TGTGCCAGCAGCTTCTCACCGGCCAGGGAGGAGAATCAGCCCCAGCATTTT; CDR3: CASSFSPAREENQPQHF
size: many; D: NA; V: TRBV6-1; J: TRBJ1-4; DNA: TGTGCCAGCAGTGTCCGCACCTGGGGTGTGGATGAAAAACTGTTTTTT; CDR3: CASSVRTWGVDEKLFF
size: few; D: TRBD1; V: TRBV3-1; J: TRBJ1-2; DNA: TGTGCCAGCAGCCAAGTTTCAGGGGGTCCCTATGGCTACACCTTC; CDR3: CASSQVSGGPYGYTF
size: NA; D: TRBD2; V: TRBV10-3; J: TRBJ2-1; DNA: TGTGCCATCAGTGAATTGCGGGAGCGCTACAATGAGCAGTTCTTC; CDR3: CAISELRERYNEQFF
size: few; D: NA; V: TRBV27; J: TRBJ1-6; DNA: TGTGCCAGCGGCGGGGCAGGGGCAATGTATAATTCACCCCTCCACTTT; CDR3: CASGGAGAMYNSPLHF
size: NA; D: TRBD1; V: TRBV11-2; J: TRBJ2-5; DNA: TGTGCCAGCAGCCAAACGACAGGGATGAAGACCCAGTACTTC; CDR3: CASSQTTGMKTQYF
size: few; D: NA; V: TRBV3-1; J: TRBJ2-7; DNA: TGTGCCAGCAGCCAAGCCTTCTCGACAGGAAGCTACGAGCAGTACTTC; CDR3: CASSQAFSTGSYEQYF
size: few; D: TRBD2; V: TRBV2; J: TRBJ2-2; DNA: TGTGCCAGCAGTGAAACGCTAGCGGCGAACACCGGGGAGCTGTTTTTT; CDR3: CASSETLAANTGELFF
size: NA; D: NA; V: TRBV6-1; J: TRBJ1-1; DNA: TGTGCCAGCAGTGCGGGGTCACCGGAGACTGAAGCTTTCTTT; CDR3: CASSAGSPETEAFF
size: NA; D: TRBD1; V: TRBV28; J: TRBJ2-1; DNA: TGTGCCAGCAGGTATGGCCCCCGGACAGGGGTCTTCAATGAGCAGTTCTTC; CDR3: CASRYGPRTGVFNEQFF
size: few; D: NA; V: TRBV6-5; J: TRBJ1-1; DNA: TGTGCCAGCAGTTACTTAATTACAGGGAACACTGAAGCTTTCTTT; CDR3: CASSYLITGNTEAFF
size: NA; D: TRBD2; V: TRBV5-1; J: TRBJ2-1; DNA: TGCGCCAGCAGCCCTGGACTAGTGGTAGGTAATGAGCAGTTCTTC; CDR3: CASSPGLVVGNEQFF
size: NA; D: NA; V: TRBV5-1; J: TRBJ2-1; DNA: TGCGCCAGCAGCCTCGAGGGGGGTGGGGCCTACAATGAGCAGTTCTTC; CDR3: CASSLEGGGAYNEQFF
size: NA; D: TRBD2; V: TRBV28; J: TRBJ2-3; DNA: TGTGCCAGCAGCGGCGGGGGACTAGCGGGAGGGTACACAGATACGCAGTATTTT; CDR3: CASSGGGLAGGYTDTQYF
size: NA; D: NA; V: TRBV15; J: TRBJ1-6; DNA: TGTGCCACCAGCAGAGTCCGACAGCCGAAAAATTCACCCCTCCACTTT; CDR3: CATSRVRQPKNSPLHF
size: few; D: NA; V: TRBV29-1; J: TRBJ2-1; DNA: TGCAGCGTTGAAGTCCCCCGGATAAGCTCCTACAATGAGCAGTTCTTC; CDR3: CSVEVPRISSYNEQFF
size: many; D: NA; V: TRBV6-5; J: TRBJ2-1; DNA: TGTGCCAGCAGTTACAGAGAAGAAGGTTACAATGAGCAGTTCTTC; CDR3: CASSYREEGYNEQFF
size: many; D: NA; V: TRBV28; J: TRBJ1-1; DNA: TGTGCCAGCAGACCCTCATCGGGAATATCTGAAGCTTTCTTT; CDR3: CASRPSSGISEAFF
size: NA; D: NA; V: TRBV21-1; J: TRBJ2-4; DNA: TGTGCCAGCACCCAGGGCGAGGCCAAAAACATTCAGTACTTC; CDR3: CASTQGEAKNIQYF
size: NA; D: TRBD2; V: TRBV12-3/TRBV12-4; J: TRBJ2-5; DNA: TGTGCCAGCAGTCCCCTGGACGGGAGGGAGACCCAGTACTTC; CDR3: CASSPLDGRETQYF
size: NA; D: TRBD2; V: TRBV12-3/TRBV12-4; J: TRBJ2-1; DNA: TGTGCCAGCAGTCCAGGGACTAGCGGGGGCCATGAGCAGTTCTTC; CDR3: CASSPGTSGGHEQFF
size: many; D: TRBD1; V: TRBV5-1; J: TRBJ2-2; DNA: TGCGCCAGCAGGTCCCCGGGACAGGGGAACACCGGGGAGCTGTTTTTT; CDR3: CASRSPGQGNTGELFF
size: few; D: TRBD2; V: TRBV20-1; J: TRBJ2-5; DNA: TGCAGTGCTAGAGATGCAAGCGGGGGGTGGTACCAAGAGACCCAGTACTTC; CDR3: CSARDASGGWYQETQYF
size: NA; D: TRBD2; V: TRBV13; J: TRBJ2-7; DNA: TGTGCCAGCAGAAAATCCGGGACTAGCTACGAGCAGTACTTC; CDR3: CASRKSGTSYEQYF
size: NA; D: NA; V: TRBV29-1; J: TRBJ2-1; DNA: TGCAGCGTTTTACCAGCGGGTACGAATCAGCAGTTCTTC; CDR3: CSVLPAGTNQQFF
size: NA; D: TRBD2; V: TRBV11-2; J: TRBJ2-1; DNA: TGTGCCAGCAGCTGGGAGGGGCCGTACAATGAGCAGTTCTTC; CDR3: CASSWEGPYNEQFF
size: few; D: TRBD1; V: TRBV28; J: TRBJ2-1; DNA: TGTGCCAGCAGCCCGACAAGAGTAGACAGGGAATCCTACAATGAGCAGTTCTTC; CDR3: CASSPTRVDRESYNEQFF
size: NA; D: TRBD2; V: TRBV20-1; J: TRBJ2-1; DNA: TGCTGTGCTAGAGATCGGACGGGGGGATACTACAATGAGCAGTTCTTC; CDR3: CCARDRTGGYYNEQFF
size: few; D: NA; V: TRBV20-1; J: TRBJ2-1; DNA: TGCAGTGCTAGAGTCTTTGGGCAGGACCGGAATGAGCAGTTCTTC; CDR3: CSARVFGQDRNEQFF
size: few; D: NA; V: TRBV12-3/TRBV12-4; J: TRBJ2-1; DNA: TGTGCCAGCACCCCCACTAGAAATGAGCAGTTCTTC; CDR3: CASTPTRNEQFF
size: few; D: NA; V: TRBV11-2; J: TRBJ2-3; DNA: TGTGCCAGCAGCTTGAGCGGGTTAGTCACAGATACGCAGTATTTT; CDR3: CASSLSGLVTDTQYF
size: few; D: NA; V: TRBV4-1; J: TRBJ1-5; DNA: TGCGCCAGCAGCCAAGATTTTCCAGTTAGCAATCAGCCCCAGCATTTT; CDR3: CASSQDFPVSNQPQHF
size: few; D: NA; V: TRBV12-3/TRBV12-4; J: TRBJ2-2; DNA: TGTGCCAGCAGCAAAGGCGGGCGCACCGGGGAGCTGTTTTTT; CDR3: CASSKGGRTGELFF
size: NA; D: TRBD1; V: TRBV5-5; J: TRBJ2-4; DNA: TGTGCCAGCAGCACCAGGGACAGACTAGCCAAAAACATTCAGTACTTC; CDR3: CASSTRDRLAKNIQYF